These 2 T cell receptor beta chains originate from one sample sequenced in a study of beta chain features in type 1 diabetes. Expressed TCRB transcripts were sequenced after all isolated RNA was converted to cDNA. Measured with immunoSEQ multiplex PCR; TCRdb has only the in-frame clones, and not every one. The data contain around 340,000 clones, under 8.5% of them seen just once; the ten biggest clones take up around 0.45%. Input material: central memory CD4+ T cells from blood. The source is a woman under 30 in good health.

This chain connects TRBV5-6 to TRBJ1-2, with 9 positions matching TRBD1. V lost 5 bases, J lost 5 bases, and 4 bases stayed unmatched. The V gene's germline CDR1 is SGHDT and CDR2 YYEEEE. The CDR3 loop spans 13 amino acids. CDR3 residues: CASRNRGRYGYTF. The CDR3 DNA sequence: TGTGCCAGCAGGAACAGGGGGCGGTATGGCTACACCTTC.

This clone has a handful of counts. V gene TRBV30 combines with J gene TRBJ1-5, with 9 bases fitting TRBD1. Germline CDR1 reads GTSNPN; CDR2 reads SVGIG (reference sequence). The V and J ends lost 2 bases and 3 bases, in that order; junction bases with no gene match: 8. CDR3 size: 16 residues. The CDR3 nucleotides are TGTGCCTGGAGTCTCACGGGACAGGGTCTCAATCAGCCCCAGCATTTT. The encoded protein is CAWSLTGQGLNQPQHF.